These 14 T cell receptor beta chains came from one sample sequenced in a study of T cell responses to AZD1222 COVID-19 vaccine. Data came from immunoSEQ multiplex PCR; TCRdb stores just in-frame clones and leaves some out. Here the sample spans around 140,000 clones, 90% being singletons. The sequencing used peripheral blood, collected on day 0 of AZD1222 vaccination. The receptors here all came from an adult in good health.

The J gene is TRBJ1-5, the V gene TRBV24-1; D remains ambiguous. V lost 4 bases to trimming and J lost 7 bases, with 7 bases between them. The CDR3 runs 12 residues. Germline CDR1 reads KGHDR; CDR2 reads SFDVKD. CDR3 sequence (DNA): TGTGCCACCAGTGACTCTGGCCAGCCCCAGCATTTT. It yields the protein CATSDSGQPQHF.

The chain is built from TRBV28 and TRBJ2-7, with TRBD1 matching 10 bases. V trimming: 3 bases; J trimming: 5 bases; junction bases outside the gene matches: 10. CDR3 size: 16 residues. Germline V gene lookup returns CDR1 MDHEN and CDR2 SYDVKM. This CDR3 reads CASSFRGDRGRDEQYF. Written as DNA, the CDR3 is TGTGCCAGCAGTTTTAGGGGAGACAGGGGGCGGGACGAGCAGTACTTC.

V gene TRBV4-2 combines with J gene TRBJ1-1; D perhaps matches TRBD1 (5 bases). Trimming took 2 bases from V and 3 from J, leaving 10 bases between them. The CDR3 runs 14 residues. Germline loops: CDR1 LGHNA, CDR2 YNFKEQ. The chain's CDR3 is CASSQRLGDTEAFF. Here the CDR3 DNA reads TGTGCCAGCAGCCAACGACTGGGGGACACTGAAGCTTTCTTT.

This sequence joins TRBV11-3 and TRBJ2-1; 12 bases line up with TRBD1. Trimming removed 1 base from V and 7 bases from J; junction bases left unmatched: 5. The length of the CDR3 is 16 residues. Germline CDR1 SGHNT, CDR2 YENEEA. The CDR3 reads CASSLGPGQGANEQFF. Written as DNA, the CDR3 is TGTGCCAGCAGCTTAGGCCCGGGACAGGGGGCGAATGAGCAGTTCTTC.

V gene TRBV2 combines with J gene TRBJ1-1, with D possibly being TRBD1 (5 bases). CDR1 is SNHLY, CDR2 FYNNEI, per germline. Trimming removed 2 bases at V and 0 bases at J, with 7 bases between. The CDR3 extends over 14 amino acids. CDR3 sequence (DNA): TGTGCCAGCAGTGAACGACAGATGAACACTGAAGCTTTCTTT. Protein product: CASSERQMNTEAFF.

The table lists this clone with a count of one. The gene calls are TRBV28 and TRBJ1-5; 7 bases are shared with TRBD1. Unmatched junction bases numbered 6, after V lost 7 bases and J lost 0 bases. The CDR3 is 15 residues long. Looked up from germline, CDR1 is MDHEN and CDR2 is SYDVKM. The chain's CDR3 is CASISGQYSNQPQHF. The CDR3 bases are TGTGCCAGCATTTCGGGACAGTATAGCAATCAGCCCCAGCATTTT.

This chain joins TRBV5-1 and TRBJ2-7; the match to TRBD1 covers 7 bases. This CDR3 spans 14 amino acids. Germline V lookup: CDR1 SGHRS, CDR2 YFSETQ. J gave up 3 bases and V 5 bases, and 8 bases lay outside the gene matches. CDR3 sequence reads: CASSPGQIFYEQYF. The CDR3 DNA sequence: TGCGCCAGCAGTCCGGGACAGATATTCTACGAGCAGTACTTC.

The chain recombines TRBV6-2 or TRBV6-3 with TRBJ1-2; perhaps TRBD1 as D (6 bases). V shed 5 bases and J shed 8 bases, with 15 bases lying between them. This CDR3 is built from 13 residues. Germline lookup yields CDR1 MNHEY and CDR2 SVGEGT. The CDR3 region is CASSPNTGSGYTF. CDR3 nucleotide sequence: TGTGCCAGCAGTCCAAATACAGGGAGCGGCTACACCTTC.

The V and J genes are TRBV10-1 and TRBJ2-3, with 8 bases matching TRBD2. The CDR3 extends over 17 amino acids. V shed 0 bases and J 4 bases; nucleotides not matched to a gene: 9. Germline CDR1 and CDR2: WNHNN and SYGVQD (reference sequence). DNA for the CDR3: TGCGCCAGCAGTGAGTCTTCGGCCGGGGGGGCCCCAGATACGCAGTATTTT. It translates to CASSESSAGGAPDTQYF.

The chain recombines TRBV6-5 with TRBJ1-6, with D possibly matching TRBD1 (5 bases). From germline, CDR1 is MNHEY and CDR2 SVGAGI. V was shortened by 10 bases and J by 9 bases, with 19 bases between the two germline ends. The CDR3 sequence is 14 residues long. The CDR3 region is CATWLGQGSSPLHF. The CDR3 DNA reads TGTGCCACCTGGTTGGGGCAGGGAAGTTCACCCCTCCACTTT.

The V call is TRBV14, the J call TRBJ1-1, with TRBD1 identical over 8 bases. Germline V gives CDR1 SGHDN, CDR2 FVKESK. The CDR3 runs 12 residues. The J segment lost 8 bases and the V segment lost 3 bases, leaving 2 bases of the junction unmatched. This chain's CDR3 is CASSHRQGEAFF. CDR3 sequence (DNA): TGTGCCAGCAGCCACAGACAGGGGGAAGCTTTCTTT.

This chain joins TRBV15 and TRBJ2-5; 8 bases are a match to TRBD2. Germline V CDR1 and CDR2: LNHNV, YYDKDF (reference sequence). There are 16 residues in the CDR3. V lost 3 bases and J lost 4; bases outside the gene matches: 10. The CDR3 nucleotides read TGTGCCACCAGCAGCCTGGCAGCGGGGGAGGGAGAGACCCAGTACTTC. Residues: CATSSLAAGEGETQYF.

This clone was detected once. The chain couples TRBV28 to TRBJ2-5, with D tentatively TRBD2 (6 bases). CDR1 is MDHEN, CDR2 SYDVKM, per germline. The CDR3 sequence is 13 residues long. The germline V and J ends were trimmed by 6 bases and 1 base, with 9 bases remaining between them. The CDR3 nucleotides read TGTGCCAGCAGATTGGGGGGCCAAGAGACCCAGTACTTC. Its protein is CASRLGGQETQYF.

The gene calls are TRBV19 and TRBJ1-1, with 8 bases lining up with TRBD1. Germline V lookup: CDR1 LNHDA, CDR2 SQIVND (reference sequence). The J segment lost 4 bases and the V segment lost 5 bases, leaving 6 bases of the junction unmatched. The CDR3 is 14 amino acids. DNA of the CDR3: TGTGCCAGTAGTTATGGACAGGGAGGCACTGAAGCTTTCTTT. This sequence encodes CASSYGQGGTEAFF.